This TCR beta chain emerged from a study of post-analysis software for immune sequencing data. The library was made from cDNA and included unique molecular identifiers. About 500,000 cDNA molecules were obtained per 1 to 10 million input T cells. TCRdb redid the calling of the PCR reads with MiXCR, one entry per CDR3 protein. The table shows around 400,000 distinct CDR3 sequences, with about a third occurring only once. V lost 0 bases to trimming and J lost 2 bases; unmatched junction nucleotides: 4. The CDR3 runs to 16 residues. Germline V gene lookup returns CDR1 DFQATT and CDR2 SNEGSKA (reference sequence). Worth noting for this clonotype: Its antigen is not identified.

Study-wide points: Patients used several TRBV segments, including TRBV5-6, TRBV5-1 and TRBV20-1, more often than controls. Controls had significantly higher normalized Chao1 diversity than multiple sclerosis patients. Strong co-clustering by F measure was evident for samples that had been prepared in the same batch.

The chain carries TRBV20-1 and TRBJ2-1, with 10 bases lining up with TRBD1. The receptor's source is a girl aged 10 to 17 with multiple sclerosis. The source material was blood. The chain's CDR3 is CSARDFGTGAYNEQFF. The CDR3 nucleotides are TGCAGTGCTAGAGATTTTGGGACAGGGGCCTACAATGAGCAGTTCTTC.